This T cell receptor (beta chain) was identified during a study of CD8+ T cells in alopecia areata. Study results and caveats: Clarity of TCR sharing across patients fell short of that in mice, possibly HLA-related.

The CDR3 is 13 residues long. In germline, CDR1 is GTSNPN, CDR2 SVGIG (reference sequence). V was shortened by 0 bases and J by 3 bases, with 9 bases between the two germline ends. PBMCs, the starting material, were the source of sorted CD4+ and CD8+ T cells. After isolation, RNA underwent reverse transcription to generate cDNA as the sequencing template. Profiling relied on immunoSEQ multiplex PCR, and the TCRdb table lists in-frame clones only, not all of them. The table records 150,000 to 160,000 clones, 50% to 65% of them present only once. With regard to this clone: The antigen remains undetermined.

The genes are TRBV30 and TRBJ2-7; unclear D gene. The sequencing used CD8+ T cells sorted from blood, collected at week 0. The source is a human donor with alopecia areata. CDR3 sequence reads: CAWSVGAHYEQYF. DNA for the CDR3: TGTGCCTGGAGTGTGGGCGCGCACTACGAGCAGTACTTC.